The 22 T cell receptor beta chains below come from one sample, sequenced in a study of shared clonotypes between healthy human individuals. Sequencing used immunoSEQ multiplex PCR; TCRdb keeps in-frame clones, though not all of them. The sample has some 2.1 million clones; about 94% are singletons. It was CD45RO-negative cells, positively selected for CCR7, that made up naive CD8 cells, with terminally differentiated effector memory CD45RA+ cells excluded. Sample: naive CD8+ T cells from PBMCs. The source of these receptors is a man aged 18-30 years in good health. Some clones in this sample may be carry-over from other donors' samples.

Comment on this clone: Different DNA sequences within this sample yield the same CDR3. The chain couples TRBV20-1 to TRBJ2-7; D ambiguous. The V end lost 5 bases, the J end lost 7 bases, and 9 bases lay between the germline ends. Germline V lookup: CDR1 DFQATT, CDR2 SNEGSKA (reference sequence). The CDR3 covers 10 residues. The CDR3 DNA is TGCAGTGCTCGCGGCGGAGAGCAGTACTTC. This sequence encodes CSARGGEQYF.

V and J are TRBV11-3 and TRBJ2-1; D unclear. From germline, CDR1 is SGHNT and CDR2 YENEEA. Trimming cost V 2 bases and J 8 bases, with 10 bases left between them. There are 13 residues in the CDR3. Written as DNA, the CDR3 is TGTGCCAGCAGCTTACGGGTAGTTGATGAGCAGTTCTTC. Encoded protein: CASSLRVVDEQFF. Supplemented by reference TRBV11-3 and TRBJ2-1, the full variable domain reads EAGVVQSPRYKIIEKKQPVAFWCNPISGHNTLYWYLQNLGQGPELLIRYENEEAVDDSQLPKDRFSAERLKGVDSTLKIQPAELGDSAVYLCASSLRVVDEQFFGPGTRLTVL.

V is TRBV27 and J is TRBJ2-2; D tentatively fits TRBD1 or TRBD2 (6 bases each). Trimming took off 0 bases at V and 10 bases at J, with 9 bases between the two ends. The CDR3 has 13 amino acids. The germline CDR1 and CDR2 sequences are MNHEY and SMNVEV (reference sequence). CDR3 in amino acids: CASSLSGGSELFF. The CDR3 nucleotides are TGTGCCAGCAGTTTATCGGGGGGCTCGGAGCTGTTTTTT.

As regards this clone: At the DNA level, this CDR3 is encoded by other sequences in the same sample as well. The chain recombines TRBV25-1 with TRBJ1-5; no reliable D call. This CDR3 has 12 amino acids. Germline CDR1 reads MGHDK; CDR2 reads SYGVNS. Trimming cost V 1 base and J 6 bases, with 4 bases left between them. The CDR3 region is CASSELGQPQHF. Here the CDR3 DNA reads TGTGCCAGCAGTGAATTGGGTCAGCCCCAGCATTTT.

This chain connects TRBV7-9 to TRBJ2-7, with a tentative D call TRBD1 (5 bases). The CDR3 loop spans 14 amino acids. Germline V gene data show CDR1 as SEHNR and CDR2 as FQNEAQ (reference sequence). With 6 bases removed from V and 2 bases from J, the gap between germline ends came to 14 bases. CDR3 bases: TGTGCCAGCAGTTTTCAGGGCGTTCCCTACGAGCAGTACTTC. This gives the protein CASSFQGVPYEQYF.

The CDR3 nucleotides read TGTGCCAGCAGTATAACCGGGACAGGGTCCCACATTCAGTACTTC. Translating gives CASSITGTGSHIQYF. The rearrangement joins TRBV28 to TRBJ2-4; TRBD1 agrees at 9 bases. The trim removed 5 bases at V and 8 bases at J, leaving 10 bases unmatched. CDR1 is MDHEN, CDR2 SYDVKM, per germline. This CDR3 is 15 amino acids long.

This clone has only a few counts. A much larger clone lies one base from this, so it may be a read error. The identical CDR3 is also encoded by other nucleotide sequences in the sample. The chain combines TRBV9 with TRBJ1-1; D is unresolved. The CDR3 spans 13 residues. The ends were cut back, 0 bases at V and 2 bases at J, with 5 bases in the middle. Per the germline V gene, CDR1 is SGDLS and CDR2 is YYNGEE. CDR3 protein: CASSVAGNTEAFF. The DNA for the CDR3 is TGTGCCAGCAGCGTAGCGGGTAACACTGAAGCTTTCTTT.

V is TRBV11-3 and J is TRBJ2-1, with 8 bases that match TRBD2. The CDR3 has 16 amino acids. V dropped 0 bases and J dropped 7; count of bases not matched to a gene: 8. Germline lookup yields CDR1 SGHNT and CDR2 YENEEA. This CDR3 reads CASSLDPAGERNEQFF. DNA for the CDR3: TGTGCCAGCAGCTTAGATCCAGCGGGAGAAAGGAATGAGCAGTTCTTC.

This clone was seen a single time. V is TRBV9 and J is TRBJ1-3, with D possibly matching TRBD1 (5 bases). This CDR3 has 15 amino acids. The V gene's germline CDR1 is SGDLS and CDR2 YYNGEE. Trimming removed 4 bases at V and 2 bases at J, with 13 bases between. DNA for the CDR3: TGTGCCAGCAGCACTCAGTCGGGGGCTGGAAACACCATATATTTT. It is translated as CASSTQSGAGNTIYF.

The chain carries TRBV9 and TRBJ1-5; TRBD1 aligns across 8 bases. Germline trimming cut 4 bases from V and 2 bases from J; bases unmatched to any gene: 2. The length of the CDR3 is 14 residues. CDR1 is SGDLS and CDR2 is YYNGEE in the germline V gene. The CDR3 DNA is TGTGCCAGCAGCCCGACAGGGGGCAATCAGCCCCAGCATTTT. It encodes CASSPTGGNQPQHF.

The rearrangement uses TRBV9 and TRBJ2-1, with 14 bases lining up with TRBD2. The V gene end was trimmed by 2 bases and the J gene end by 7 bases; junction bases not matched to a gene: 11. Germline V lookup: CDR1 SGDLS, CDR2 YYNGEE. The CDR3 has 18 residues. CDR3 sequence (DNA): TGTGCCAGCAGCGTCACTAAGGGACTAGCGGGAGATTTAAATGAGCAGTTCTTC. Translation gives CASSVTKGLAGDLNEQFF.

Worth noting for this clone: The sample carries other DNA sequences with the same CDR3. The CDR3 spells CASSYTGAGQPQHF. The CDR3 nucleotides are TGTGCCAGCAGTTATACAGGGGCGGGTCAGCCCCAGCATTTT. The V call is TRBV27, the J call TRBJ1-5, with 7 bases matching TRBD1. The germline gives CDR1 MNHEY, CDR2 SMNVEV (reference sequence). V trimming: 4 bases; J trimming: 6 bases; junction bases outside the gene matches: 6. This CDR3 contains 14 residues.

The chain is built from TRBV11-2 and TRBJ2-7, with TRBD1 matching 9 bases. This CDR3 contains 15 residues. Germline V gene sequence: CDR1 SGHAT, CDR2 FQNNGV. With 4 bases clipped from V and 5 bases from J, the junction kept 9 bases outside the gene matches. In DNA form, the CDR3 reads TGTGCCAGCAGCTCCCGGGACAGGGATTTCCACGAGCAGTACTTC. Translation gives CASSSRDRDFHEQYF.

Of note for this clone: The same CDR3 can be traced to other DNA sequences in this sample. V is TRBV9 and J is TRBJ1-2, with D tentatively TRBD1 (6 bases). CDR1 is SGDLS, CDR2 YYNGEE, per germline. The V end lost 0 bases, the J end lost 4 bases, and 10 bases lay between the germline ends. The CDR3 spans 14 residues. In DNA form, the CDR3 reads TGTGCCAGCAGCGTAGGTGGGGGCGCCTATGGCTACACCTTC. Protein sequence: CASSVGGGAYGYTF.

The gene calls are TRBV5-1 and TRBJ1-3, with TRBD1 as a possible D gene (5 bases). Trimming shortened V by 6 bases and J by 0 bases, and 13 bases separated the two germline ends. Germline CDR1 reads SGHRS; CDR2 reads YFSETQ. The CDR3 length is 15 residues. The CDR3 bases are TGCGCCAGCAAAGGAGACAGTCGCTCTGGAAACACCATATATTTT. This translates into CASKGDSRSGNTIYF.

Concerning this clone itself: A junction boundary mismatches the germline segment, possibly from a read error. The DNA of the CDR3 is TGCGCCAGCAGTGAGTCGGGGGGGCTGACCGTTTTT. Translation: CASSESGGLTVF. This chain joins TRBV10-2 and TRBJ1-4; the D gene is possibly TRBD1 (6 bases). The CDR3 consists of 12 residues. CDR1 and CDR2 from the germline V gene are WSHSY and SAAADI.

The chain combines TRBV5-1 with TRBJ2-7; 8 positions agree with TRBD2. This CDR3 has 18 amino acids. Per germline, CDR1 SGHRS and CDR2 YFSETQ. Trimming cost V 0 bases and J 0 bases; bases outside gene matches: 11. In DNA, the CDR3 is TGCGCCAGCAGCTTGGCGACGATGCGGGAGGATCTCTCCTACGAGCAGTACTTC. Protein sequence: CASSLATMREDLSYEQYF.

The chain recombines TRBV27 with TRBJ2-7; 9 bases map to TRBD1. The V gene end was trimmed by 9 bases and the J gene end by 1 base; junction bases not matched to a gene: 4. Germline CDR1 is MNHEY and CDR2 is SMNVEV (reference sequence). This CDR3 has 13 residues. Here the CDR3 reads CARQGAHSYEQYF. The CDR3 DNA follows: TGTGCCAGACAGGGGGCCCATTCCTACGAGCAGTACTTC.

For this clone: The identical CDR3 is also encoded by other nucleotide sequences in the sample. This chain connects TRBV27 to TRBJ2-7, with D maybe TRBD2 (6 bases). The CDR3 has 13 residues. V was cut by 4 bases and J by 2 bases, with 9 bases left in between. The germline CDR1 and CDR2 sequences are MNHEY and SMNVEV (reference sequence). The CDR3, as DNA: TGTGCCAGCAGTTCGGGAGCAACCTACGAGCAGTACTTC. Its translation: CASSSGATYEQYF.

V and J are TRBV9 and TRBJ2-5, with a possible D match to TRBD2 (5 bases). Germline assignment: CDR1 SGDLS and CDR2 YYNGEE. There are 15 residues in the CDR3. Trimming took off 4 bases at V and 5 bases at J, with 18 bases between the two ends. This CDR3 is CASSPSSPWRETQYF. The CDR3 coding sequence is TGTGCCAGCAGCCCGAGTAGTCCCTGGAGGGAGACCCAGTACTTC. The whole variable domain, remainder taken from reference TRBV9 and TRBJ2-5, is DSGVTQTPKHLITATGQRVTLRCSPRSGDLSVYWYQQSLDQGLQFLIQYYNGEERAKGNILERFSAQQFPDLHSELNLSSLELGDSALYFCASSPSSPWRETQYFGPGTRLLVL.

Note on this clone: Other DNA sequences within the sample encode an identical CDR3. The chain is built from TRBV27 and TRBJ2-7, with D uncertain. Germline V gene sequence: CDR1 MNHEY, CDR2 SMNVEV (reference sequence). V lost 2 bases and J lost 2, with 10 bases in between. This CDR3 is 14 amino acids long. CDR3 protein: CASSLNPSAYEQYF. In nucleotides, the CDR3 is TGTGCCAGCAGTTTAAATCCGTCCGCCTACGAGCAGTACTTC.

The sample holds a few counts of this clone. The CDR3 DNA reads TGTGCCGGATCGGACTACCTCCAAGAGACCCAGTACTTC. Translating gives CAGSDYLQETQYF. This chain joins TRBV28 and TRBJ2-5; perhaps TRBD2 as D (6 bases). Trimming left V 11 bases short and J 1 base short, with 14 bases between. Per the germline V gene, CDR1 is MDHEN and CDR2 is SYDVKM. The CDR3 extends over 13 amino acids.